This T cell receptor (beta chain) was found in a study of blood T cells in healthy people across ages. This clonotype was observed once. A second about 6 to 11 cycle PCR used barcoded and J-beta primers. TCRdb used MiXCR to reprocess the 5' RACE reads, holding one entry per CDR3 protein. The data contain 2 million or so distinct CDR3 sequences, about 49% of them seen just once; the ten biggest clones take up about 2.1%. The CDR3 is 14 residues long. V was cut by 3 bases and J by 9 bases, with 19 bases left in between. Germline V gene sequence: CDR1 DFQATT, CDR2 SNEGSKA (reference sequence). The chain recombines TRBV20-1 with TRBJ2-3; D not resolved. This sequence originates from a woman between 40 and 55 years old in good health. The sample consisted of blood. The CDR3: CSARGVLSARTQYF. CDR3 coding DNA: TGCAGTGCTAGGGGCGTCCTCTCGGCTAGGACGCAGTATTTT.